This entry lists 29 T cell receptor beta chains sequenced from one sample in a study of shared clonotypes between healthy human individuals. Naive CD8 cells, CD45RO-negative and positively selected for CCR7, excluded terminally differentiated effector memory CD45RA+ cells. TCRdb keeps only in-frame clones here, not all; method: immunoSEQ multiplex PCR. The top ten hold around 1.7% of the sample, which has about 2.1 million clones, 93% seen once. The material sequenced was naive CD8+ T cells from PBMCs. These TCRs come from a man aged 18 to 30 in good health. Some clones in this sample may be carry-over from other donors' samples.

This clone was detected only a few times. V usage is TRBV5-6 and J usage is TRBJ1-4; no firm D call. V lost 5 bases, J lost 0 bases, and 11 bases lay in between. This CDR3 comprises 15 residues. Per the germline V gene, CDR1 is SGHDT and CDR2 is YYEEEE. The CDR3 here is CASSYYSTTNEKLFF. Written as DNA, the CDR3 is TGTGCCAGCAGTTACTATAGCACAACTAATGAAAAACTGTTTTTT.

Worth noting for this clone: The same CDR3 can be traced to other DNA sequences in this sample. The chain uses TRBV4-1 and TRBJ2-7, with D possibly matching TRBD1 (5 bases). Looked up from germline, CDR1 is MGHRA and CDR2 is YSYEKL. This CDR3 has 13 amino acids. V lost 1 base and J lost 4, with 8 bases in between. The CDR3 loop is CASSQARGYEQYF. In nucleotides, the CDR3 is TGCGCCAGCAGCCAAGCAAGGGGTTACGAGCAGTACTTC.

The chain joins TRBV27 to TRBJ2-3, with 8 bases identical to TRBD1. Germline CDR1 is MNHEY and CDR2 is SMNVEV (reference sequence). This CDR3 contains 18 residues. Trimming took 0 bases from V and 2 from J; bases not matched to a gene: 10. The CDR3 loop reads CASSLSHWAGGVTDTQYF. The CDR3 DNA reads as TGTGCCAGCAGTTTATCCCACTGGGCAGGGGGCGTCACAGATACGCAGTATTTT.

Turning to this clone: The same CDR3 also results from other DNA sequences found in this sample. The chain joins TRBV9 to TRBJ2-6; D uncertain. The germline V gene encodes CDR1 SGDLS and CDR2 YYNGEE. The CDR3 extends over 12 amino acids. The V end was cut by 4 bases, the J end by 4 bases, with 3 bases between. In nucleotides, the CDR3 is TGTGCCAGCAGCCCAGGGGCCAACGTCCTGACTTTC. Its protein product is CASSPGANVLTF.

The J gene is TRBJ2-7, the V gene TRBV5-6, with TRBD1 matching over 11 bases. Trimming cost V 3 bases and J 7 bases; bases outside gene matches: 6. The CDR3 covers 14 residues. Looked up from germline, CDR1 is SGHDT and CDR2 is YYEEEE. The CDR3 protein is CASSWDRGVYEQYF. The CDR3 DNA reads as TGTGCCAGCAGCTGGGACAGGGGGGTGTATGAGCAGTACTTC.

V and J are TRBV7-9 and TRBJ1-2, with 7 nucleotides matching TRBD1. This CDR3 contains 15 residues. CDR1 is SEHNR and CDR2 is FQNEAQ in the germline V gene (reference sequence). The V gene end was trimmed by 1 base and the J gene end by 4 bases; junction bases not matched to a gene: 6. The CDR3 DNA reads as TGTGCCAGCAGCTTAGGGACAGGACATCCCTATGGCTACACCTTC. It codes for CASSLGTGHPYGYTF.

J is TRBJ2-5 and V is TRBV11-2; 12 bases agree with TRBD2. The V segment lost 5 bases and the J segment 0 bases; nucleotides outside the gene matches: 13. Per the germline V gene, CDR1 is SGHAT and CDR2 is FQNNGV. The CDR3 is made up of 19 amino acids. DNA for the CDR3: TGTGCCAGCAGCCCCACTAGGCACGGGACTAGCGGGTACCAAGAGACCCAGTACTTC. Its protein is CASSPTRHGTSGYQETQYF.

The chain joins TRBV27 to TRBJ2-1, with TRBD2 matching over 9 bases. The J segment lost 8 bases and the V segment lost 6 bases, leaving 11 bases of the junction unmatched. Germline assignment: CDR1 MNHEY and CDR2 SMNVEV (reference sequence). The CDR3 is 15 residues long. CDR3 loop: CASSLLAGRIDEQFF. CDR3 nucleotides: TGTGCCAGCAGCCTACTAGCGGGTCGCATCGATGAGCAGTTCTTC.

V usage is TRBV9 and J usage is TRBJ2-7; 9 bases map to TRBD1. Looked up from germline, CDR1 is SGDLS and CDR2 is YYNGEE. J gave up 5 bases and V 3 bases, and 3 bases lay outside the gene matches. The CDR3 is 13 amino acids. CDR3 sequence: CASSGGQGDEQYF. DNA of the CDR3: TGTGCCAGCAGCGGGGGACAGGGTGACGAGCAGTACTTC.

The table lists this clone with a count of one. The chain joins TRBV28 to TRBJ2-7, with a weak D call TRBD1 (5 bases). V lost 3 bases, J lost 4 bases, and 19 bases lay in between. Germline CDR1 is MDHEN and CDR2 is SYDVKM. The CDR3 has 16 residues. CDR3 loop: CASSFPPGLDRYEQYF. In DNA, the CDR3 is TGTGCCAGCAGTTTCCCCCCAGGGTTAGATCGGTACGAGCAGTACTTC.

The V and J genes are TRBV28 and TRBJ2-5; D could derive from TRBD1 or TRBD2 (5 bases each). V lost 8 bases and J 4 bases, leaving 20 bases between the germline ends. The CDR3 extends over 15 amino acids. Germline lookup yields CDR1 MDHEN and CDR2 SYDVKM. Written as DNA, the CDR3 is TGTGCCAGCGGGGGATCCCAGGGAAGGGGAGAGACCCAGTACTTC. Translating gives CASGGSQGRGETQYF.

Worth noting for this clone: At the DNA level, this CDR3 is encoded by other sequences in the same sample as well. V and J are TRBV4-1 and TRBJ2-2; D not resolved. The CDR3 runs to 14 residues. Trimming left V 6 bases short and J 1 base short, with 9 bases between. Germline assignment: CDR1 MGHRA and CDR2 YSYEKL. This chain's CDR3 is CASSLAGNTGELFF. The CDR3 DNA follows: TGCGCCAGCAGTCTCGCTGGGAACACCGGGGAGCTGTTTTTT.

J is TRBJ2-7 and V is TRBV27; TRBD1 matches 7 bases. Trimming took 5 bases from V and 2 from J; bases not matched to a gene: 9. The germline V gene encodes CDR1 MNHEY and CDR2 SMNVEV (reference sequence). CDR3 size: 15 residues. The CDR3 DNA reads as TGTGCCAGCAGTGTCAACAGGGGACGGACCTACGAGCAGTACTTC. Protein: CASSVNRGRTYEQYF.

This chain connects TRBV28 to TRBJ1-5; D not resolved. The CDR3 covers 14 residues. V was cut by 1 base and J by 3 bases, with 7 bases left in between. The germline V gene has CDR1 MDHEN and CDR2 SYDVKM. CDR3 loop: CASSLYSNNQPQHF. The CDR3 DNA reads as TGTGCCAGCAGTTTATACTCAAACAATCAGCCCCAGCATTTT.

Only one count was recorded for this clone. CDR3 DNA: TGTGCCAGCAGACCCGGGACAGGATTCGGCACTGAAGCTTTCTTT. Its translation: CASRPGTGFGTEAFF. This chain joins TRBV28 and TRBJ1-1; 8 bases agree with TRBD1. CDR1 is MDHEN and CDR2 is SYDVKM in the germline V gene. CDR3 length: 15 amino acids. V dropped 6 bases and J dropped 4; count of bases not matched to a gene: 10. Based on the CDR3 plus reference TRBV28 and TRBJ1-1, the full variable domain is DVKVTQSSRYLVKRTGEKVFLECVQDMDHENMFWYRQDPGLGLRLIYFSYDVKMKEKGDIPEGYSVSREKKERFSLILESASTNQTSMYLCASRPGTGFGTEAFFGQGTRLTVV.

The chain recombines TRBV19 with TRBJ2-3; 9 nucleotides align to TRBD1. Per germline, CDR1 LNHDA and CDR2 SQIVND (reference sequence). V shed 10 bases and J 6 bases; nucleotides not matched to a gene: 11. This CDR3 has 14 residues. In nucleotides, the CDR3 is TGTGCCACTTCTTTGGGACAGGGTTCTGATACGCAGTATTTT. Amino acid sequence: CATSLGQGSDTQYF.

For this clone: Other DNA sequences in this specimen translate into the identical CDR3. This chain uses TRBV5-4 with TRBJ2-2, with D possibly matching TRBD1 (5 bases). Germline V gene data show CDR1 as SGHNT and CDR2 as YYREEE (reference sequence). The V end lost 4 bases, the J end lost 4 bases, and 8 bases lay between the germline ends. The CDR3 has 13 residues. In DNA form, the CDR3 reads TGTGCCAGCAGCCTAGGGGTCACCGGGGAGCTGTTTTTT. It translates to CASSLGVTGELFF.

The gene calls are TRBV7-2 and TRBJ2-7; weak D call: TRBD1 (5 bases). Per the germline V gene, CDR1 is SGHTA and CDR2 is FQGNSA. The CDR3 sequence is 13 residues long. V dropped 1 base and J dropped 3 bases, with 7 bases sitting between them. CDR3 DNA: TGTGCCAGCAGCTTAGGCAGGGACTACGAGCAGTACTTC. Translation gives CASSLGRDYEQYF. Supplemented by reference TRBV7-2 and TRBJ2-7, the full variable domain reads GAGVSQSPSNKVTEKGKDVELRCDPISGHTALYWYRQSLGQGLEFLIYFQGNSAPDKSGLPSDRFSAERTGGSVSTLTIQRTQQEDSAVYLCASSLGRDYEQYFGPGTRLTVT.

This chain's CDR3 is CASSPMGQGHNEQYF. CDR3 DNA sequence: TGTGCCAGCAGCCCTATGGGACAGGGGCACAACGAGCAGTACTTC. The chain couples TRBV28 to TRBJ2-7, with 10 nucleotides matching TRBD1. Germline trimming cut 6 bases from V and 5 bases from J; bases unmatched to any gene: 10. The germline gives CDR1 MDHEN, CDR2 SYDVKM. This CDR3 region has 15 residues.

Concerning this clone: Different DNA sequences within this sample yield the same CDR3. The CDR3 loop is CASSLGRGNQPQHF. The CDR3 region has the DNA TGTGCCAGCAGCTTGGGCAGGGGAAATCAGCCCCAGCATTTT. This sequence joins TRBV5-6 and TRBJ1-5; a weak D match, TRBD1 (6 bases). The germline V and J ends were trimmed by 0 bases and 4 bases, with 8 bases remaining between them. Germline V lookup: CDR1 SGHDT, CDR2 YYEEEE. The CDR3 runs 14 residues.

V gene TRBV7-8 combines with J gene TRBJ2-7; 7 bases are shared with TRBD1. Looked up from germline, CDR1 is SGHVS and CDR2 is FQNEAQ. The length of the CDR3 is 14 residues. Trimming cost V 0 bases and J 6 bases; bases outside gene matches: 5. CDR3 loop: CASSLAHAGGEQYF. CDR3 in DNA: TGTGCCAGCAGCTTAGCCCACGCAGGGGGCGAGCAGTACTTC.

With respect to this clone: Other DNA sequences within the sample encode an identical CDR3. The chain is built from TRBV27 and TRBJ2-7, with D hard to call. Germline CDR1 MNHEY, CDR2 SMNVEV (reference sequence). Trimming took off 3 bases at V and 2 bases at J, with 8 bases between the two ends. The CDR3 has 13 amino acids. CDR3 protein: CASSFGLAYEQYF. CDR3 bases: TGTGCCAGCAGTTTTGGGCTAGCCTACGAGCAGTACTTC.

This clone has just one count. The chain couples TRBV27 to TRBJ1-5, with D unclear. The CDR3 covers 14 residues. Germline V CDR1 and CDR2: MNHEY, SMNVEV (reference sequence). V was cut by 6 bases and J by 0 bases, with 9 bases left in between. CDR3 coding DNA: TGTGCCAGCAGGCCACATTATAGCAATCAGCCCCAGCATTTT. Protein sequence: CASRPHYSNQPQHF.

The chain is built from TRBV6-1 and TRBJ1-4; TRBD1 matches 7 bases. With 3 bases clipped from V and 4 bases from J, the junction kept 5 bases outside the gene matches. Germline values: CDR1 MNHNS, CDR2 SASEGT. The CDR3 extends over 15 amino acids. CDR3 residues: CASSDPRDSNEKLFF. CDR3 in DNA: TGTGCCAGCAGTGATCCCCGGGACAGTAATGAAAAACTGTTTTTT.

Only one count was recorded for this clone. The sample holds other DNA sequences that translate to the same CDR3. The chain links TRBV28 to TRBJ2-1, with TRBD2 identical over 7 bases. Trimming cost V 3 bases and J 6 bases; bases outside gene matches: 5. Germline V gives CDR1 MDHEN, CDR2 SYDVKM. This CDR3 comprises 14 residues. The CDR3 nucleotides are TGTGCCAGCAGTTTCTTGACTAGCTCCAATGAGCAGTTCTTC. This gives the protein CASSFLTSSNEQFF.

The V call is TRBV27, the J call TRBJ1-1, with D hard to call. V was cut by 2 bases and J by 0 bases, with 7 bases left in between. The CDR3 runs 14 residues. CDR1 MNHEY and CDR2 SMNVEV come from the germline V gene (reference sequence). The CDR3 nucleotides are TGTGCCAGCAGTTTAACGGTCATGAACACTGAAGCTTTCTTT. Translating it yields CASSLTVMNTEAFF.

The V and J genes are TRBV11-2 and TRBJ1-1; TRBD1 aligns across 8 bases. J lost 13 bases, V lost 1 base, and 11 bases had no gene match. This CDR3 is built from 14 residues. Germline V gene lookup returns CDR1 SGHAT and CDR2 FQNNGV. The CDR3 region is CASSLGRKTGEFFF. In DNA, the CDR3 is TGTGCCAGCAGCTTAGGGCGGAAGACAGGGGAATTTTTCTTT.

The CDR3 DNA follows: TGTGCCAGTAGTATTGTGGGGACAGGTCTTGACGAGCAGTACTTC. Amino acids: CASSIVGTGLDEQYF. The rearrangement joins TRBV19 to TRBJ2-7, with 8 nucleotides matching TRBD1. Looked up from germline, CDR1 is LNHDA and CDR2 is SQIVND (reference sequence). The CDR3 is 15 residues long. The V and J ends lost 3 bases and 5 bases, in that order; junction bases with no gene match: 9.

CDR3 sequence (DNA): TGTGCCAGCAGCTTAGGAGGGGTTGAAGGCAATGAGCAGTTCTTC. Translating it yields CASSLGGVEGNEQFF. The V call is TRBV7-9, the J call TRBJ2-1; tentatively, D is TRBD1 or TRBD2 (5 bases each). The CDR3 loop spans 15 amino acids. CDR1 is SEHNR and CDR2 is FQNEAQ in the germline V gene (reference sequence). Trimming took off 1 base at V and 6 bases at J, with 13 bases between the two ends.